This T cell receptor (beta chain) was captured by sequencing in a study of blood T cell repertoires in COVID-19. The method was immunoSEQ multiplex PCR; TCRdb's version includes in-frame clones alone and lacks a portion of them. Of roughly 330,000 clones detected, 87% appear once; the ten largest clones hold approximately 5.3%. Trimming shortened V by 3 bases and J by 0 bases, and 12 bases separated the two germline ends. This CDR3 is built from 16 residues. CDR1 LNHDA and CDR2 SQIVND come from the germline V gene (reference sequence). The clonotype originates from a young woman who had recovered from COVID-19. The V call is TRBV19, the J call TRBJ1-5; the D is unclear. Sequenced sample: PBMCs or T cells enriched from blood (not recorded which). CDR3 bases: TGTGCCAGTAGTATGGGTAGAGACTATAGCAATCAGCCCCAGCATTTT. The encoded protein is CASSMGRDYSNQPQHF.